This TCR beta chain was sequenced for a study of cytomegalovirus exposure and HLA in healthy donors. Study context: The same platform was used for the 100 to 150 validation repertoires and the 600 to 700 first-cohort repertoires, a later analysis reported. Study-wide points: The investigators catalogued 164 TCR beta chains as cytomegalovirus-associated. Diagnosis of cytomegalovirus status made by the classifier reportedly showed high specificity and sensitivity.

The V end lost 2 bases, the J end lost 1 base, and 6 bases lay between the germline ends. Germline CDR1 and CDR2: SGDLS and YYNGEE. The length of the CDR3 is 13 residues. With regard to this clone: Its antigen remains unknown.

The table came from immunoSEQ multiplex PCR; TCRdb's copy has only in-frame clones and leaves some out. The sample holds just under 75,000 clones, approximately 94% seen once. The chain employs TRBV9 and TRBJ1-2, with D possibly matching TRBD1 (5 bases). The material sequenced was PBMCs. This sequence was found in a young woman in good health and CMV-seropositive. The CDR3, as DNA: TGTGCCAGCAGCGTGGACAATAACTATGGCTACACCTTC. The encoded protein is CASSVDNNYGYTF.